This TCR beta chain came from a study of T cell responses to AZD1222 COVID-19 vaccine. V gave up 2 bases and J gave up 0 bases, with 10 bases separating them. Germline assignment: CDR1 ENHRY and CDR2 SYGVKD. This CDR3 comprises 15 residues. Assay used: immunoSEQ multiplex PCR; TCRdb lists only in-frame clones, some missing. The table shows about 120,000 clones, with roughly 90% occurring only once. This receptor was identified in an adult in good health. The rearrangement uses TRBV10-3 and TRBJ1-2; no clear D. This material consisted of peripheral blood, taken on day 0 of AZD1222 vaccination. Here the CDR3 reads CAISELGPTNYGYTF. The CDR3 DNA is TGTGCCATCAGTGAGCTGGGCCCCACTAACTATGGCTACACCTTC.